A selection of T cell receptor beta chains follows, all from one sample in a study of T cells in narcolepsy. TCRdb's table, derived via immunoSEQ multiplex PCR, lists solely in-frame clones and lacks some. This sample carries about 30,000 clones, over 75% of them seen once, and the ten largest clones take 1.2%. Sequenced: CD45RA- memory CD4+ T cells from PBMCs. These receptors were obtained from a human donor with narcolepsy. The CDR3 runs from the conserved cysteine through the conserved F or W. A D gene is named only where the DNA matches it firmly. Some rows have no size entry. The others give once, few or many, or a class for an expanded clone.

J gene: TRBJ1-2; D gene: NA; clone size: NA; V gene: TRBV7-3; CDR3 protein: CASSSGGSDGYTF; CDR3 DNA: TGTGCCAGCAGCAGCGGAGGAAGTGATGGCTACACCTTC
J gene: TRBJ2-2; D gene: NA; clone size: NA; V gene: TRBV5-1; CDR3 protein: CASSTSGEWAGELFF; CDR3 DNA: TGCGCCAGCAGCACCTCAGGGGAGTGGGCCGGGGAGCTGTTTTTT
J gene: TRBJ1-2; D gene: TRBD1; clone size: NA; V gene: TRBV9; CDR3 protein: CASSVTQGADGYTF; CDR3 DNA: TGTGCCAGCAGCGTAACGCAGGGGGCGGATGGCTACACCTTC
J gene: TRBJ1-2; D gene: TRBD1; clone size: NA; V gene: TRBV5-4; CDR3 protein: CASSALGQVYSGYTF; CDR3 DNA: TGTGCCAGCAGCGCCCTCGGACAGGTGTACAGTGGCTACACCTTC
J gene: TRBJ2-3; D gene: NA; clone size: NA; V gene: TRBV5-1; CDR3 protein: CASSLAQDTQYF; CDR3 DNA: TGCGCCAGCAGCTTGGCCCAGGATACGCAGTATTTT
J gene: TRBJ2-2; D gene: TRBD1; clone size: NA; V gene: TRBV19; CDR3 protein: CASSRTGTDTGELFF; CDR3 DNA: TGTGCCAGTAGTCGGACAGGGACTGACACCGGGGAGCTGTTTTTT
J gene: TRBJ1-2; D gene: TRBD1; clone size: NA; V gene: TRBV27; CDR3 protein: CASSDRGNYGYTF; CDR3 DNA: TGTGCCAGTTCGGACAGGGGGAACTATGGCTACACCTTC
J gene: TRBJ1-5; D gene: TRBD1; clone size: NA; V gene: TRBV6-5; CDR3 protein: CASSPPGQGNQPQHF; CDR3 DNA: TGTGCCAGCAGTCCCCCGGGACAGGGCAATCAGCCCCAGCATTTT
J gene: TRBJ1-1; D gene: TRBD1; clone size: NA; V gene: TRBV5-1; CDR3 protein: CASSFGQVTLNTEAFF; CDR3 DNA: TGCGCCAGCAGCTTCGGACAGGTAACCTTGAACACTGAAGCTTTCTTT
J gene: TRBJ1-1; D gene: NA; clone size: few; V gene: TRBV10-3; CDR3 protein: CAISEPTGDNTEAFF; CDR3 DNA: TGTGCCATCAGTGAGCCCACGGGGGATAACACTGAAGCTTTCTTT
J gene: TRBJ1-4; D gene: NA; clone size: few; V gene: TRBV16; CDR3 protein: CASSLSGHPQAGKLFF; CDR3 DNA: TGTGCCAGCAGCCTTAGTGGACATCCCCAAGCAGGAAAACTGTTTTTT
J gene: TRBJ2-7; D gene: TRBD1; clone size: NA; V gene: TRBV5-6; CDR3 protein: CASSLADRVLTSVQYF; CDR3 DNA: TGTGCCAGCAGCTTGGCTGACAGGGTCCTAACCAGTGTGCAGTACTTC
J gene: TRBJ2-5; D gene: NA; clone size: NA; V gene: TRBV27; CDR3 protein: CASSYTGLEETQYF; CDR3 DNA: TGTGCCAGCAGTTATACGGGACTCGAAGAGACCCAGTACTTC
J gene: TRBJ1-4; D gene: TRBD1; clone size: NA; V gene: TRBV19; CDR3 protein: CASSIGTGGRSNEKLFF; CDR3 DNA: TGTGCCAGTAGTATTGGGACAGGGGGCCGGTCTAATGAAAAACTGTTTTTT